This T cell receptor beta chain appears in the sequencing data of a study of shared clonotypes between healthy human individuals. The wider study: A donor's plate count was three for CD4 naive and three for CD4 memory; CD8 naive had two and CD8 memory one.

Germline CDR1 MGHRA, CDR2 YSYEKL. The CDR3 is 14 amino acids. J was trimmed by 6 bases and V by 1 base; bases with no gene match: 6. This clone was observed once. Genomic DNA belonging to each subset was distributed in equal measure over several immunoSEQ plates. DNA at about 190 ng, 25,000 to 30,000 T cell genomes, went into sorted-subset replicate PCRs. TCRdb keeps only in-frame clones here, not all; method: immunoSEQ multiplex PCR. The table has 550,000 to 600,000 clones, 95% to 98% seen once; the top ten hold around 0.3%. CD8 cells regarded as naive lacked CD45RO, were positively chosen for CCR7, and omitted terminally differentiated effector memory CD45RA+ cells.

The chain recombines TRBV4-1 with TRBJ2-7; TRBD2 aligns across 7 bases. Sequenced input: naive CD8+ T cells sorted from blood. The receptor was derived from a man aged 30 to 39 in good health. CDR3 nucleotide sequence: TGCGCCAGCAGCCAAGTGTTCGGCGGGGGCGAGCAGTACTTC. This gives the protein CASSQVFGGGEQYF.